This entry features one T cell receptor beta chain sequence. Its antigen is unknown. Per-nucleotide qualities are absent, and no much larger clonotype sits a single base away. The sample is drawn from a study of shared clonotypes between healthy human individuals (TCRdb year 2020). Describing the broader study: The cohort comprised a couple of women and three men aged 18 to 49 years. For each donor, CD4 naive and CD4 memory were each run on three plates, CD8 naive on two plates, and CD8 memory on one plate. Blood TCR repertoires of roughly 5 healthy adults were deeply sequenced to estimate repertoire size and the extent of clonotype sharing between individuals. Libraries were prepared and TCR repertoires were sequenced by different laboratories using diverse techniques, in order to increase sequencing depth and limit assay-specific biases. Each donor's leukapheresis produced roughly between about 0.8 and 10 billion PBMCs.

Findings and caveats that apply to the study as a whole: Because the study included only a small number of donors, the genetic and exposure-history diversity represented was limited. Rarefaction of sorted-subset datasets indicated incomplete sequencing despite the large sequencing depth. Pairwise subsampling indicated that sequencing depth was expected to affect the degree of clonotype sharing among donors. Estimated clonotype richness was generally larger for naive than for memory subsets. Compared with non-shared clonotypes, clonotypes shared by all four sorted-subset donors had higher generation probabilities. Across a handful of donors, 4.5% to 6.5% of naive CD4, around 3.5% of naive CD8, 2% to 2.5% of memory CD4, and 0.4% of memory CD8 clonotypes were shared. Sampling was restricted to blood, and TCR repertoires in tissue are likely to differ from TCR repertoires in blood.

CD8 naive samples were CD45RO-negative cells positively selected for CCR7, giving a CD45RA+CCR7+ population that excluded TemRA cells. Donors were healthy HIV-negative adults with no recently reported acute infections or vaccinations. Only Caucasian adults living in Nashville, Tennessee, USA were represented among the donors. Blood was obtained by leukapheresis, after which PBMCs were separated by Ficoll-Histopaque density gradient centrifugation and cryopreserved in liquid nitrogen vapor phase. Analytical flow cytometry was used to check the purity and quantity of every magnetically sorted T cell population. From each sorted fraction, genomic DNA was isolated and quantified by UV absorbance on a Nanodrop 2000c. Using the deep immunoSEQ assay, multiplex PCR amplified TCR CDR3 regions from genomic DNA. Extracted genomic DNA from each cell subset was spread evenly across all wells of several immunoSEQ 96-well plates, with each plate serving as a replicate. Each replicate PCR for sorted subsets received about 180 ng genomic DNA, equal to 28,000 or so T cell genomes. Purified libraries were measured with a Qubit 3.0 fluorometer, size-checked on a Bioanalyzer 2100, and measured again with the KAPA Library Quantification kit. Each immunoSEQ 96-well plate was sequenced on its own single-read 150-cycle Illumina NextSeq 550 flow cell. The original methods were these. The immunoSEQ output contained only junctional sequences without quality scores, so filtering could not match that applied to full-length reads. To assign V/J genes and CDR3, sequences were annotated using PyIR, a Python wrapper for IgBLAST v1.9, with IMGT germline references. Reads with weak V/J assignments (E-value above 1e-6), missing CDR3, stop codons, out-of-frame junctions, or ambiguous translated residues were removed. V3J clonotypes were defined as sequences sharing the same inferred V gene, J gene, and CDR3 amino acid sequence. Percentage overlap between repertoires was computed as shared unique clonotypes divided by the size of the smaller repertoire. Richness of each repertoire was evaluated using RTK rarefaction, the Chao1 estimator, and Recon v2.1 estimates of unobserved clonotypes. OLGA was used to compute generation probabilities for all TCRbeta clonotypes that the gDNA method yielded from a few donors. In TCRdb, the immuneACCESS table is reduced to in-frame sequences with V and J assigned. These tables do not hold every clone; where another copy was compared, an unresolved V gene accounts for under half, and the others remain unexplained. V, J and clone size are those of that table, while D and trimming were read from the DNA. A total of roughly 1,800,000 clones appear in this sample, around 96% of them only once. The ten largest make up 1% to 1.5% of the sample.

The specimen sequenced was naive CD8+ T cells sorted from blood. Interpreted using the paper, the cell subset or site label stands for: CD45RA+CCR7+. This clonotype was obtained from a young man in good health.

The nucleotide sequence is TGTGCCAGCAGTTTTACAGCTCGCCACGAGCAGTACTTC. It specifies CASSFTARHEQYF. The rearrangement combines TRBV27 with TRBJ2-7; a confident D gene designation cannot be given. The CDR3 covers 13 residues, taking in both the cysteine and the phenylalanine. The only DNA kept is the CDR3, 39 bases in frame from the first base. V lost 3 bases and J lost 5 bases; the stretch between them is 11 bases long. The germline V gene encodes CDR1 MNHEY and CDR2 SMNVEV (reference sequence).